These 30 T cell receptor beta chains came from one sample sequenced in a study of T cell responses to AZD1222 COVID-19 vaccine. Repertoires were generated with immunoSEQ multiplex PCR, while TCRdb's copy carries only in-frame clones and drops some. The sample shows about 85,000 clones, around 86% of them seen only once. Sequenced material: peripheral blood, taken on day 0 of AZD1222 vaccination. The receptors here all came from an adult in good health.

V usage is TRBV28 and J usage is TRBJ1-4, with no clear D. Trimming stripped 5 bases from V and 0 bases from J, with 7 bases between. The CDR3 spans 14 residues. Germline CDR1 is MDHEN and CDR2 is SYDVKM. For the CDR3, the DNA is TGTGCCAGCAGTCAGGAAGCAACTAATGAAAAACTGTTTTTT. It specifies CASSQEATNEKLFF.

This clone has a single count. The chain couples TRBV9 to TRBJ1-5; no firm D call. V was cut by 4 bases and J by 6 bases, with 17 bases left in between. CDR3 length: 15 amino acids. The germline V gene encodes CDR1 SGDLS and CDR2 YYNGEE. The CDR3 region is CASSSGEGFGQPQHF. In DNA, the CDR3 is TGTGCCAGCAGCTCTGGCGAGGGCTTCGGTCAGCCCCAGCATTTT.

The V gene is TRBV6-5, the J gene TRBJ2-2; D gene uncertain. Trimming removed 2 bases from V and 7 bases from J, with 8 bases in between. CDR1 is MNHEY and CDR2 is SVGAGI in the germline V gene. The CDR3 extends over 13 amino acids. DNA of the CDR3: TGTGCCAGCAGTTACGTGGCAGACGGGGAGCTGTTTTTT. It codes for CASSYVADGELFF.

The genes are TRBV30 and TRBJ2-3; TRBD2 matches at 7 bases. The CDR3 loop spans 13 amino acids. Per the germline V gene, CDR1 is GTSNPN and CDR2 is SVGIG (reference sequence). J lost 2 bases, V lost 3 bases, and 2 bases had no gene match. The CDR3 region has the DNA TGTGCCTGGAGGGGAGGGCCCACAGATACGCAGTATTTT. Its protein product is CAWRGGPTDTQYF.

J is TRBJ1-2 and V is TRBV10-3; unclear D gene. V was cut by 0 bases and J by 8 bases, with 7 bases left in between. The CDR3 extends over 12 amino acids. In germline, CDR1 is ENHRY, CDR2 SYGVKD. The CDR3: CAISESGSGYTF. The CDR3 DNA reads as TGTGCCATCAGTGAGTCTGGAAGCGGCTACACCTTC.

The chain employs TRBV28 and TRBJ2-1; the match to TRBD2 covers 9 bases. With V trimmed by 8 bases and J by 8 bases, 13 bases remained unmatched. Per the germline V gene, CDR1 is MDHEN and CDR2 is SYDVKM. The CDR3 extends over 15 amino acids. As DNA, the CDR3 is TGTGCCAGCGTCGTGGGCGGGAGGGCCTTAGATGAGCAGTTCTTC. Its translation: CASVVGGRALDEQFF.

The DNA of the CDR3 is TGTGCCATCAGTGGGGGGGCAGATGAAGCTTTCTTT. Its protein is CAISGGADEAFF. The chain carries TRBV10-3 and TRBJ1-1; D may be TRBD1 (6 bases). The CDR3 extends over 12 amino acids. V was cut by 4 bases and J by 7 bases, with 10 bases left in between. Germline V gene lookup returns CDR1 ENHRY and CDR2 SYGVKD.

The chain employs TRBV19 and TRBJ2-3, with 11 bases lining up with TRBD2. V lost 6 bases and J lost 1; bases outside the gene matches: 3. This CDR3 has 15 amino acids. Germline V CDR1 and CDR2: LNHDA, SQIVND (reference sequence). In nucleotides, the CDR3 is TGTGCCAGTAGAACGACTAGCGGGGGCACAGATACGCAGTATTTT. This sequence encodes CASRTTSGGTDTQYF.

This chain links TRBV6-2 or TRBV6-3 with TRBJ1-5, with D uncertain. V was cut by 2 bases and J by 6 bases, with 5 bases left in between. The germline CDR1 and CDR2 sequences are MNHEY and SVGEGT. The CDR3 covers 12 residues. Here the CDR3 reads CASSYQFQPQHF. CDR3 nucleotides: TGTGCCAGCAGTTACCAGTTTCAGCCCCAGCATTTT.

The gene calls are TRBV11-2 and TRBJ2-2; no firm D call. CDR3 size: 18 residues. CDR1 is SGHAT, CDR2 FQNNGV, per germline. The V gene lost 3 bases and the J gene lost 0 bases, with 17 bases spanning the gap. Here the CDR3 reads CASSFIFQASTNTGELFF. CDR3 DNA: TGTGCCAGCAGCTTTATCTTTCAAGCCTCCACGAACACCGGGGAGCTGTTTTTT.

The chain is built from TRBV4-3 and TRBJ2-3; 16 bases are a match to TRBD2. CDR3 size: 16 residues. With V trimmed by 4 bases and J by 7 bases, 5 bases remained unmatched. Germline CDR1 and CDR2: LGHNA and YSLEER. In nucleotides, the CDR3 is TGCGCCAGCAGCCCGGGACTAGCGGGAGGGCCATATACGCAGTATTTT. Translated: CASSPGLAGGPYTQYF.

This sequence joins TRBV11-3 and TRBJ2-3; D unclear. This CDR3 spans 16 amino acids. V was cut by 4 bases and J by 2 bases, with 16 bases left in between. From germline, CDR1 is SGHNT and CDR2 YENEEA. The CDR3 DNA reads TGTGCCAGCAGCTCGATTTTCGGGTACACCACAGATACGCAGTATTTT. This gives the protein CASSSIFGYTTDTQYF.

The CDR3 nucleotides read TGTGCCAGCAGCTTAATCACTAGCGGGAGACATGAGCAGTTCTTC. The encoded protein is CASSLITSGRHEQFF. The chain has TRBV11-2 and TRBJ2-1, with 11 bases identical to TRBD2. V lost 2 bases to trimming and J lost 8 bases; unmatched junction nucleotides: 5. CDR3 size: 15 residues. The germline gives CDR1 SGHAT, CDR2 FQNNGV.

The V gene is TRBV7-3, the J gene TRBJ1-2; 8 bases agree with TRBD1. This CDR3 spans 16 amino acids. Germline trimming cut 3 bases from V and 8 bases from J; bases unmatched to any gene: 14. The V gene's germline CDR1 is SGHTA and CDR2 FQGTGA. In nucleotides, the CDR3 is TGTGCCAGCAGCTTTAGCCTCGCGACCGGGACAGGAGGCTACACCTTC. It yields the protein CASSFSLATGTGGYTF.

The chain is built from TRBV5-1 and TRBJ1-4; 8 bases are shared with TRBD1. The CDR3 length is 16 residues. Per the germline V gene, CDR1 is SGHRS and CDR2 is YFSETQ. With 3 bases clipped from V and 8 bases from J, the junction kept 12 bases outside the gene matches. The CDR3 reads CASSSRGDRGGEKLFF. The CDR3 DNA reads TGCGCCAGCAGCTCCCGAGGAGACAGGGGAGGCGAAAAACTGTTTTTT.

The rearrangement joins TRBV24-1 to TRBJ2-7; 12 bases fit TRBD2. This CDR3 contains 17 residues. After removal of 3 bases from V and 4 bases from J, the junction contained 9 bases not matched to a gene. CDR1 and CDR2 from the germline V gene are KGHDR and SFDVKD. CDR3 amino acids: CATSDPTTSGSLYEQYF. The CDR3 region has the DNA TGTGCCACCAGTGATCCCACGACTAGCGGGAGTTTATACGAGCAGTACTTC.

For the CDR3, the DNA is TGTGCCACCCACCGGGACAGCAATCAGCCCCAGCATTTT. Translated, it gives CATHRDSNQPQHF. The chain joins TRBV10-3 to TRBJ1-5, with D possibly being TRBD1 (5 bases). V was pared by 10 bases and J by 1 base, with 11 bases between. The CDR3 covers 13 residues. Looked up from germline, CDR1 is ENHRY and CDR2 is SYGVKD.

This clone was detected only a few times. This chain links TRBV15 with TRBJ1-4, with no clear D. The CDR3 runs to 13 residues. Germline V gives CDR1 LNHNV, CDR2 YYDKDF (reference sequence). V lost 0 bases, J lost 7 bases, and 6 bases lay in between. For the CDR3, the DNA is TGTGCCACCAGCAGAGACCCTAGTGAAAAACTGTTTTTT. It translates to CATSRDPSEKLFF.

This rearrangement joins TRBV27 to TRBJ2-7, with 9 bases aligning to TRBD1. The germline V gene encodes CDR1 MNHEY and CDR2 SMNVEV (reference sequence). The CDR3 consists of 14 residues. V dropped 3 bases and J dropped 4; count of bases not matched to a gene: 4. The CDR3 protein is CASSFPGQGYEQYF. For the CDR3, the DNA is TGTGCCAGCAGTTTCCCGGGACAGGGTTACGAGCAGTACTTC.

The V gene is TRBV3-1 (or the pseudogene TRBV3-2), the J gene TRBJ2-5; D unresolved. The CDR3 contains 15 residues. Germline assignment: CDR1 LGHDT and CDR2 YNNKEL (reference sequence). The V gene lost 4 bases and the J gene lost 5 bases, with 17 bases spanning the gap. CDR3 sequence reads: CASSPRAASRETQYF. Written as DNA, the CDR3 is TGTGCCAGCAGCCCCCGGGCTGCCTCTCGGGAGACCCAGTACTTC.

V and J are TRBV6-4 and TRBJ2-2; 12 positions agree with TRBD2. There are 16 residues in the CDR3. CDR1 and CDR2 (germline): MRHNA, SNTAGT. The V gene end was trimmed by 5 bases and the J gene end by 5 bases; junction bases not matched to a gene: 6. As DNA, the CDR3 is TGTGCCAGCAGTAGACTAGCGGGAGTGAGTACCGGGGAGCTGTTTTTT. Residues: CASSRLAGVSTGELFF.

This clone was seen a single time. CDR3 region: CASGAGLEGDTQYF. In DNA form, the CDR3 reads TGTGCTAGTGGAGCGGGACTGGAGGGAGATACGCAGTATTTT. The chain employs TRBV12-5 and TRBJ2-3; 7 positions agree with TRBD2. Germline V gives CDR1 LGHNT, CDR2 FRNRAP. V dropped 6 bases and J dropped 5; count of bases not matched to a gene: 8. The CDR3 has 14 amino acids.

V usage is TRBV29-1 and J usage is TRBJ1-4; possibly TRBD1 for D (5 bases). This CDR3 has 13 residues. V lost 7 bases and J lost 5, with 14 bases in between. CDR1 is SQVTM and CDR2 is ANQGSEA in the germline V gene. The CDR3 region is CSALGGGNEKLFF. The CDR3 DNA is TGCAGCGCTCTGGGGGGGGGAAATGAAAAACTGTTTTTT.

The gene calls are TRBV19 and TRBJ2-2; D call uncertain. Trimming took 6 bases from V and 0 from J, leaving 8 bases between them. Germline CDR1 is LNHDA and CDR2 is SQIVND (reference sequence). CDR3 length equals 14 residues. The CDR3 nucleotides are TGTGCCAGTAGCCCCCAGTCGAACACCGGGGAGCTGTTTTTT. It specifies CASSPQSNTGELFF.

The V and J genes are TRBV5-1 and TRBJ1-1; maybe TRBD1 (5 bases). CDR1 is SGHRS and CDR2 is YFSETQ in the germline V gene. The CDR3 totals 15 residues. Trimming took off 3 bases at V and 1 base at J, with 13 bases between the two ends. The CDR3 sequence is CASSSRLGENTEAFF. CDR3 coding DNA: TGCGCCAGCAGCTCCCGACTGGGGGAGAACACTGAAGCTTTCTTT.

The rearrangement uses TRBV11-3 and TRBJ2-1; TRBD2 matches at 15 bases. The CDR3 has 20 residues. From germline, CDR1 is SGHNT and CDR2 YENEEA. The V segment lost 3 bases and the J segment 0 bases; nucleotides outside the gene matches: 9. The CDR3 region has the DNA TGTGCCAGCAGCTTTTCGGGACTAGCGGGAGGCCCAAGCTCCTACAATGAGCAGTTCTTC. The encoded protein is CASSFSGLAGGPSSYNEQFF.

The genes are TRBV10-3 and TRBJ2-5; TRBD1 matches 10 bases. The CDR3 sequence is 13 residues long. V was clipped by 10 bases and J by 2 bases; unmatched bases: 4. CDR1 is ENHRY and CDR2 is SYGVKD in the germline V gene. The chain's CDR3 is CATDRGEQETQYF. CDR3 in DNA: TGTGCCACGGACAGGGGGGAACAAGAGACCCAGTACTTC.

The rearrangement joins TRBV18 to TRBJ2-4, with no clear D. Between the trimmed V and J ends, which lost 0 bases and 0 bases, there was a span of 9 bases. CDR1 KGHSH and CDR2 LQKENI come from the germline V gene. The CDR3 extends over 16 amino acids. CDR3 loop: CASSPPQSLAKNIQYF. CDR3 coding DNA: TGTGCCAGCTCACCACCGCAGTCCCTAGCCAAAAACATTCAGTACTTC.

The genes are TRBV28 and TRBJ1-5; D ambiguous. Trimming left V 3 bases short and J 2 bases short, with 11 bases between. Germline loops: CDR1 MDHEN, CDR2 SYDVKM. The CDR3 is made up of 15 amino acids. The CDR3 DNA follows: TGTGCCAGCAGTTTCCTCAGTAGGGGCAATCAGCCCCAGCATTTT. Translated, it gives CASSFLSRGNQPQHF.

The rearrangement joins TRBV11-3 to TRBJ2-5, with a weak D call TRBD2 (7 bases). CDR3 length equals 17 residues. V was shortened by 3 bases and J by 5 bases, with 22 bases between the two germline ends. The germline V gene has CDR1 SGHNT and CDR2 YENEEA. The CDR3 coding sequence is TGTGCCAGCAGCTTCCGGTCGGGGGGCGGGAGTCCGGAGACCCAGTACTTC. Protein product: CASSFRSGGGSPETQYF. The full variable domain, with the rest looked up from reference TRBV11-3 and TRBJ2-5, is EAGVVQSPRYKIIEKKQPVAFWCNPISGHNTLYWYLQNLGQGPELLIRYENEEAVDDSQLPKDRFSAERLKGVDSTLKIQPAELGDSAVYLCASSFRSGGGSPETQYFGPGTRLLVL.